This T cell receptor (beta chain) was identified in a study of blood T cells in healthy people across ages. A second PCR, run for about 7 to 11 cycles, used a sample-barcoded 5' primer plus a J-beta primer mix. Each CDR3 protein gets one entry after TCRdb re-called the 5' RACE reads with MiXCR. The repertoire consists of hundreds of thousands of distinct CDR3 sequences, with around a quarter occurring once and the leading ten covering 9.4%. This clonotype was detected only a few times. The CDR3 spans 16 residues. Per germline, CDR1 DFQATT and CDR2 SNEGSKA (reference sequence). The J segment lost 10 bases and the V segment lost 0 bases, leaving 12 bases of the junction unmatched. All donors came from Russia, were Caucasian and healthy, and spanned ages about 6 to 90. The sample was also reused in another study, on T cells of mothers and their children. That paper adds: cDNA was synthesized from all extracted RNA at about 1.5 ug per reaction.

The chain employs TRBV20-1 and TRBJ2-1; TRBD2 matches at 10 bases. The TCR sequence derives from a boy between 10 and 17 years old in good health. The sequencing input was blood. CDR3 nucleotide sequence: TGCAGTGCTAGAGATTTGGGCAGCGGGGGGGTTGGGGAGCAGTTCTTC. Amino acid sequence: CSARDLGSGGVGEQFF.